The sequence of this T cell receptor beta chain was determined in a study of naive CD8 T cells in extremely preterm neonates. On this clone: What it binds is not known.

Preterm samples came from extremely preterm deliveries at about 23-28 weeks. TCRdb's table, derived via immunoSEQ multiplex PCR, lists solely in-frame clones and lacks some. The sample holds 21,000 or so clones, more than 70% seen once. Study conclusions and caveats: Relative to older groups, preterm infants had shorter, less trimmed CDR3s with fewer N additions. Preterm neonates had significantly lower iChao1 richness than other age groups. Shared CDR3 nucleotide sequences: preterm about 2.8%, term roughly 0.4%, children more than 0.025%, adults around 0.0096%. Productive template counts varied among preterm samples, a noted limitation.

The germline CDR1 and CDR2 sequences are SGDLS and YYNGEE. With 5 bases removed from V and 2 bases from J, the gap between germline ends came to 14 bases. The CDR3 covers 15 residues. The material sequenced was naive CD8+ T cells from cord blood. The TCR originated in a boy who was born preterm. The chain uses TRBV9 and TRBJ1-3; the D gene is possibly TRBD1 (6 bases). In DNA, the CDR3 is TGTGCCAGCAGTGACCGGGGGGCGGCTGGAAACACCATATATTTT. Amino acid sequence: CASSDRGAAGNTIYF.